This T cell receptor beta chain was sequenced during a study of cytomegalovirus exposure and HLA in healthy donors. Between the trimmed V and J ends, which lost 4 bases and 0 bases, there was a span of 9 bases. The CDR3 consists of 15 residues. In germline, CDR1 is MGHDK, CDR2 SYGVNS. Study-wide points: Listed as cytomegalovirus-associated were over 150 TCR beta chains.

The PCR contained 60 Vbeta and 13 Jbeta primers. TCRdb's table, derived via immunoSEQ multiplex PCR, lists solely in-frame clones and lacks some. The sample lists 190,000 or so clones, 80% occurring once. A word on this clone: Its cognate antigen is unknown.

The receptor was derived from a boy aged 5-17 years in good health and CMV-seronegative. The J gene is TRBJ2-2, the V gene TRBV25-1; D unresolved. The specimen sequenced was PBMCs. The CDR3 DNA is TGTGCCAGCAGTGGCCCTCAGGCGAACACCGGGGAGCTGTTTTTT. Translation gives CASSGPQANTGELFF.